The clone carrying this T cell receptor beta chain was counted between two and nine times. Its target is not known. The V segment lost 5 bases and the J segment 0 bases; nucleotides outside the gene matches: 8. This CDR3 region has 17 residues. Germline V lookup: CDR1 SGHVS, CDR2 FNYEAQ. These data belong to a study of T-cell reconstitution after alpha-beta-depleted transplantation in children. Points from the study as a whole: Reported findings indicate that, about two months after transplant, alpha-beta T cells came from several hundred expanded clones, which were derived from non-depleted graft cells. Newly generated T cells supplied most T-cell counts and diversity one year post-transplant. Surviving recipient cells, namely T cells and thymic progenitors, were the source of high day-60 TCRbeta diversity in some patients.

It was with unique molecular identifiers that the TCRbeta library was prepared. TCRdb recomputed calls from the PCR reads with MiXCR, one row per CDR3 protein. The sample consists of fewer than 350,000 distinct CDR3 sequences, less than 9.5% of them appearing once. The V call is TRBV7-6, the J call TRBJ1-3, with TRBD1 matching 9 bases. The receptor's source is a female patient aged 2-9 years who had a stem cell transplant for Fanconi anemia, so the T cells may come from the graft donor. The sample consisted of peripheral blood, taken 360 days after TCRalphabeta/CD19-depleted stem cell transplant. CDR3: CASSPLGTGRSGNTIYF. The CDR3 DNA reads as TGTGCCAGCAGCCCTCTAGGGACAGGGCGCTCTGGAAACACCATATATTTT.